This record concerns one T cell receptor (beta chain) sequence. What it binds is unknown. The assay was immunoSEQ multiplex PCR, and TCRdb's table has in-frame clones only and misses some. The data show roughly 120,000 clones, 88% seen once. The data stem from a study of T cell responses to AZD1222 COVID-19 vaccine. Germline V gives CDR1 SNHLY, CDR2 FYNNEI. The CDR3 consists of 15 residues. Between the trimmed V and J ends, which lost 8 bases and 0 bases, there was a span of 17 bases. Points from the study as a whole: Among the donors, most were white British and more were female, and clonal diversity was possibly underestimated. The study sampled repertoires only after the peak T cell response. There were vaccine-associated CD4 TCRs across spike, dominant at 160-218 and 743-854.

The TCR sequence derives from an adult who received the AZD1222 COVID-19 vaccine. The sequences come from peripheral blood, collected 28 days after the second AZD1222 dose. The chain uses TRBV2 and TRBJ2-7; TRBD1 might be the D (5 bases). Here the CDR3 DNA reads TGTGCCAGCCAGGGTCAGTACCCGAGCTCCTACGAGCAGTACTTC. Its translation is CASQGQYPSSYEQYF.